The entry that follows covers one T cell receptor beta chain sequence. What it binds is not known. Treatment specified: randomized to nivolumab then ipilimumab (arm A) or the reverse (arm B). The CDR3 sequence is 14 residues long. Germline CDR1 LNHDA, CDR2 SQIVND (reference sequence). V lost 4 bases and J 6 bases, leaving 15 bases between the germline ends. These data are taken from a study of sequential checkpoint blockade in melanoma. In the study overall: Maintenance nivolumab came after either treatment sequence. Under 95 pretreatment tumor DNA samples were TCRβ immunosequenced. Points from the study as a whole: For nivolumab-first patients, baseline tumor clonality was associated with response.

TCRdb's copy holds only in-frame clones and misses some; the assay was immunoSEQ multiplex PCR. The table has more than 5,000 clones, roughly a quarter seen once. The chain employs TRBV19 and TRBJ1-1, with unresolved D. The specimen was tumor tissue (inferred from file names), collected from a patient given nivolumab and ipilimumab in sequence. The origin of this receptor is a human donor with melanoma. CDR3 DNA sequence: TGTGCCAGTAGTACTCCTGACGGGTCTCCTGAAGCTTTCTTT. Translation gives CASSTPDGSPEAFF.